This T cell receptor beta chain was sequenced for a study of cytomegalovirus exposure and HLA in healthy donors. Findings and limits, study-wide: Diagnosis of cytomegalovirus status made by the classifier reportedly showed high specificity and sensitivity. Among CMV-associated TCR beta chains, most appeared HLA-restricted in a later analysis. In a later analysis, an Asian-associated ancestry cluster reportedly showed fewer N-insertions than the roughly 730-donor mean. There was a cluster of highly shared sequence variants that was likely a sequencing artifact.

This PCR relied on a set of 60 Vbeta primers and 13 Jbeta primers. Sequencing used immunoSEQ multiplex PCR; TCRdb keeps in-frame clones, though not all of them. The table shows 65,000 to 85,000 clones, with 68% occurring only once. Notes on this clone: Its antigen is unknown.

This CDR3 is 15 amino acids long. V lost 5 bases and J lost 5; bases outside the gene matches: 11. CDR1 MNHEY and CDR2 SMNVEV come from the germline V gene (reference sequence). The source is a woman in her thirties in good health and CMV-seronegative. The specimen sequenced was PBMCs. V is TRBV27 and J is TRBJ2-7, with 8 positions matching TRBD1. Here the CDR3 reads CASSRGTRGRNEQYF. In DNA, the CDR3 is TGTGCCAGCAGTAGGGGGACCAGGGGGCGGAACGAGCAGTACTTC.